One sample yielded the 25 T cell receptor beta chains listed below, sequenced in a study of cytomegalovirus exposure and HLA in healthy donors. Primers for the PCR totalled 60 Vbeta and 13 Jbeta. TCRdb's copy holds only in-frame clones and misses some; the assay was immunoSEQ multiplex PCR. The table lists 95,000 to 150,000 clones, with roughly 2.7% in the top ten. Sequenced: PBMCs. These receptors were collected from a man younger than 45 in good health and CMV-seronegative.

This chain joins TRBV6-1 and TRBJ1-6, with 7 bases matching TRBD1. With 1 base clipped from V and 3 bases from J, the junction kept 0 bases outside the gene matches. From germline, CDR1 is MNHNS and CDR2 SASEGT. The CDR3 sequence is 15 residues long. This CDR3 reads CASSEGTGYNSPLHF. The CDR3 DNA reads as TGTGCCAGCAGTGAAGGGACAGGCTATAATTCACCCCTCCACTTT.

The chain is built from TRBV28 and TRBJ2-1; 12 nucleotides match TRBD2. V lost 5 bases to trimming and J lost 1 base; unmatched junction nucleotides: 3. Germline CDR1 reads MDHEN; CDR2 reads SYDVKM. CDR3 length: 16 residues. CDR3 sequence: CASSILAGGSYNEQFF. The CDR3 coding sequence is TGTGCCAGCAGTATACTAGCGGGAGGATCCTACAATGAGCAGTTCTTC.

J is TRBJ1-1 and V is TRBV6-5; the D gene is possibly TRBD1 (5 bases). Between the trimmed V and J ends, which lost 2 bases and 5 bases, there was a span of 12 bases. Germline lookup yields CDR1 MNHEY and CDR2 SVGAGI. The CDR3 covers 14 residues. The CDR3 region has the DNA TGTGCCAGCAGTTACAGAGAGGGACTAACTGAAGCTTTCTTT. Its protein product is CASSYREGLTEAFF.

This chain connects TRBV6-6 to TRBJ1-1; 9 nucleotides agree with TRBD1. The CDR3 contains 15 residues. In germline, CDR1 is MNHNY, CDR2 SVGAGI (reference sequence). Germline trimming cut 8 bases from V and 0 bases from J; bases unmatched to any gene: 7. In DNA, the CDR3 is TGTGCCAGCGGTAAACAGGGGGCCCTGAACACTGAAGCTTTCTTT. Its translation is CASGKQGALNTEAFF.

The chain combines TRBV27 with TRBJ2-7, with 8 bases matching TRBD2. CDR1 and CDR2 from the germline V gene are MNHEY and SMNVEV (reference sequence). After removal of 5 bases from V and 3 bases from J, the junction contained 3 bases not matched to a gene. The CDR3 has 13 amino acids. The CDR3 DNA is TGTGCCAGCAGTACTAGCGGTTACTACGAGCAGTACTTC. It is translated as CASSTSGYYEQYF.

The chain recombines TRBV5-4 with TRBJ1-2, with TRBD1 identical over 7 bases. The CDR3 has 15 residues. Looked up from germline, CDR1 is SGHNT and CDR2 is YYREEE (reference sequence). Unmatched junction bases numbered 10, after V lost 0 bases and J lost 8 bases. The CDR3 here is CASSLGQGVLRGYTF. CDR3 nucleotides: TGTGCCAGCAGCTTGGGGCAGGGGGTGCTTAGGGGCTACACCTTC.

This chain links TRBV27 with TRBJ2-5; D is possibly TRBD2 (6 bases). The CDR3 is 16 amino acids. In germline, CDR1 is MNHEY, CDR2 SMNVEV (reference sequence). Deletions cut 7 bases from V and 4 bases from J, with 22 bases between. The chain's CDR3 is CASMPLPGSMTETQYF. The CDR3 bases are TGTGCCAGCATGCCCCTTCCCGGGAGTATGACAGAGACCCAGTACTTC.

The chain uses TRBV2 and TRBJ1-2, with 8 bases that match TRBD1. This CDR3 has 13 amino acids. The V and J ends lost 5 bases and 8 bases, in that order; junction bases with no gene match: 7. The germline CDR1 and CDR2 sequences are SNHLY and FYNNEI. The CDR3 DNA sequence: TGTGCCAGCAGTCCGGACAGGGATCGAGGCTACACCTTC. It codes for CASSPDRDRGYTF.

The chain combines TRBV27 with TRBJ2-7, with D unresolved. This CDR3 spans 14 amino acids. V was trimmed by 7 bases and J by 5 bases, leaving 18 bases between them. CDR1 is MNHEY and CDR2 is SMNVEV in the germline V gene (reference sequence). In nucleotides, the CDR3 is TGTGCCAGCACCGGTTTGGGCGATGCCCACGAGCAGTACTTC. Protein sequence: CASTGLGDAHEQYF.

V is TRBV15 and J is TRBJ1-5, with TRBD1 as a possible D gene (5 bases). The V gene lost 0 bases and the J gene lost 7 bases, with 19 bases spanning the gap. This CDR3 region has 17 residues. Per the germline V gene, CDR1 is LNHNV and CDR2 is YYDKDF (reference sequence). CDR3 in DNA: TGTGCCACCAGCAGAGATGAAGATGTCGGGGGATCCCAGCCCCAGCATTTT. This translates into CATSRDEDVGGSQPQHF.

The chain employs TRBV10-3 and TRBJ1-1; TRBD1 matches at 7 bases. The CDR3 has 13 residues. The junction had 4 bases not matched to a gene; V was cut back by 8 bases and J by 1 base. Germline V gene data show CDR1 as ENHRY and CDR2 as SYGVKD. CDR3 DNA: TGTGCCATCGGCCGGGACAGGAACACTGAAGCTTTCTTT. Amino acids: CAIGRDRNTEAFF.

This sequence joins TRBV27 and TRBJ2-1; a weak D match, TRBD2 (5 bases). This CDR3 contains 18 residues. The germline gives CDR1 MNHEY, CDR2 SMNVEV (reference sequence). V was trimmed by 0 bases and J by 2 bases, leaving 17 bases between them. CDR3: CASSLSGSSGITYNEQFF. The DNA of the CDR3 is TGTGCCAGCAGTTTATCCGGATCAAGCGGAATTACCTACAATGAGCAGTTCTTC.

CDR3 DNA: TGTGCCAGCAGTGAAGCGGGACAGTTTAATGAAAAACTGTTTTTT. Encoded protein: CASSEAGQFNEKLFF. The chain employs TRBV6-1 and TRBJ1-4; 7 bases line up with TRBD1. CDR3 length equals 15 residues. The germline gives CDR1 MNHNS, CDR2 SASEGT. V dropped 0 bases and J dropped 4; count of bases not matched to a gene: 2.

CDR3 bases: TGTGCCAGCTCGGGACAGGGCACCGGGGAGCTGTTTTTT. Its translation is CASSGQGTGELFF. The rearrangement links TRBV11-1 to TRBJ2-2; TRBD1 aligns across 9 bases. CDR3 length: 13 residues. CDR1 and CDR2 (germline): SGHAT, FQDESV (reference sequence). V gave up 8 bases and J gave up 4 bases; unmatched junction bases: 2.

This rearrangement joins TRBV29-1 to TRBJ2-7; TRBD2 is a possible D gene (6 bases). The CDR3 has 13 residues. The germline gives CDR1 SQVTM, CDR2 ANQGSEA. V shed 5 bases and J shed 6 bases, with 17 bases lying between them. CDR3 sequence reads: CSVQLGDGGEQYF. The CDR3 DNA follows: TGCAGCGTTCAATTAGGAGACGGGGGCGAGCAGTACTTC.

The V call is TRBV28, the J call TRBJ1-5, with TRBD1 as a possible D gene (6 bases). The CDR3 is 14 amino acids. V was trimmed by 6 bases and J by 3 bases, leaving 12 bases between them. Germline CDR1 and CDR2: MDHEN and SYDVKM. This CDR3 reads CASREGQNNQPQHF. In DNA form, the CDR3 reads TGTGCCAGCAGGGAAGGACAGAACAATCAGCCCCAGCATTTT.

This rearrangement joins TRBV7-9 to TRBJ2-7; D not certain. V lost 4 bases, J lost 2 bases, and 9 bases lay in between. In germline, CDR1 is SEHNR, CDR2 FQNEAQ (reference sequence). There are 13 residues in the CDR3. CDR3 sequence (DNA): TGTGCCAGCAGCTCGACAACGGCCTACGAGCAGTACTTC. Residues: CASSSTTAYEQYF.

The chain's CDR3 is CSVENRYGEQYF. DNA of the CDR3: TGCAGCGTTGAGAATCGGTACGGCGAGCAGTACTTC. This sequence joins TRBV29-1 and TRBJ2-7, with no clear D. Germline CDR1 and CDR2: SQVTM and ANQGSEA. This CDR3 is built from 12 residues. V was cut by 3 bases and J by 6 bases, with 12 bases left in between.

V usage is TRBV2 and J usage is TRBJ2-3; 8 positions match TRBD1. Germline V gives CDR1 SNHLY, CDR2 FYNNEI. This CDR3 contains 17 residues. The V segment lost 4 bases and the J segment 5 bases; nucleotides outside the gene matches: 14. CDR3 DNA: TGTGCCAGCAGTGGGTTTCCGGGACAGGTCCTCGGAGATACGCAGTATTTT. As protein: CASSGFPGQVLGDTQYF.

The V and J genes are TRBV30 and TRBJ2-7, with D unresolved. Trimming cost V 0 bases and J 9 bases, with 9 bases left between them. The CDR3 runs 11 residues. CDR1 GTSNPN and CDR2 SVGIG come from the germline V gene (reference sequence). In DNA, the CDR3 is TGTGCCTGGAGTGTGGGTCTAGGGCAGTACTTC. As protein: CAWSVGLGQYF.

The chain combines TRBV2 with TRBJ2-2, with D unresolved. With 3 bases removed from V and 4 bases from J, the gap between germline ends came to 18 bases. The CDR3 contains 17 residues. Germline V gene lookup returns CDR1 SNHLY and CDR2 FYNNEI. The CDR3 loop is CASSETSPRGPTGELFF. The CDR3 DNA sequence: TGTGCCAGCAGTGAGACGTCACCTAGAGGCCCCACCGGGGAGCTGTTTTTT.

This chain connects TRBV6-6 to TRBJ2-7; 10 bases align to TRBD2. Germline lookup yields CDR1 MNHNY and CDR2 SVGAGI (reference sequence). The CDR3 runs 14 residues. V was pared by 6 bases and J by 3 bases, with 5 bases of the junction left unmatched. The CDR3 spells CASSPIAGGYEQYF. In nucleotides, the CDR3 is TGTGCCAGCAGCCCCATAGCGGGGGGCTACGAGCAGTACTTC.

The chain is built from TRBV6-5 and TRBJ2-7; 7 bases agree with TRBD1. Trimming cost V 6 bases and J 2 bases; bases outside gene matches: 7. Per germline, CDR1 MNHEY and CDR2 SVGAGI. The CDR3 runs 14 residues. The CDR3 sequence is CASSPGQVTYEQYF. The DNA of the CDR3 is TGTGCCAGCAGCCCTGGACAGGTAACCTACGAGCAGTACTTC.

CDR3 sequence: CARSSCLEVDTDTQYF. CDR3 sequence (DNA): TGTGCCAGAAGCTCCTGCCTCGAGGTCGACACAGATACGCAGTATTTT. The chain employs TRBV5-3 and TRBJ2-3; D is unresolved. TRBV5-3 is filed as an ORF, its function uncertain. Trimming pared 3 bases from V and 2 bases from J, leaving 16 bases between. The length of the CDR3 is 16 residues.

The chain recombines TRBV4-3 with TRBJ2-7, with D possibly being TRBD2 (6 bases). The length of the CDR3 is 15 residues. Germline V lookup: CDR1 LGHNA, CDR2 YSLEER. Trimming took off 4 bases at V and 1 base at J, with 14 bases between the two ends. The CDR3 DNA follows: TGCGCCAGCAGCCGACATCGGGAGTTTTCCTACGAGCAGTACTTC. It yields the protein CASSRHREFSYEQYF.